The 25 T cell receptor beta chains presented below share a single source sample, sequenced in a study of regulatory and conventional T cells in RAG deficiency. Genomic DNA came from blood regulatory T cells gated CD4+ CD25-high CD127-low. Generated by immunoSEQ multiplex PCR, the TCRdb table keeps only in-frame clones and is missing some. The table records 9,000 to 15,000 clones, roughly 95% of them present only once. The data also belong to a second study, concerning regulatory T cells. This second report adds: Amplification used 52 TRBV primers and 13 TRBJ primers.

Sequencing was carried out using CD127- CD25+ CD4+ Tregs sorted from blood. The origin of the receptors is a human donor in good health.

This clone was seen just once. The V gene is TRBV30, the J gene TRBJ1-2; D gene unclear. CDR1 and CDR2 from the germline V gene are GTSNPN and SVGIG (reference sequence). The CDR3 spans 13 residues. V was trimmed by 1 base and J by 6 bases, leaving 12 bases between them. The CDR3 DNA reads as TGTGCCTGGAGTGGCACCTCAATAGATGGCTACACCTTC. Its translation is CAWSGTSIDGYTF.

This chain's CDR3 is CASSEYQGAPGEQFF. In DNA form, the CDR3 reads TGTGCCAGCAGTGAATATCAGGGGGCGCCCGGTGAGCAGTTCTTC. The rearrangement links TRBV25-1 to TRBJ2-1; TRBD1 aligns across 8 bases. The J segment lost 9 bases and the V segment lost 0 bases, leaving 7 bases of the junction unmatched. This CDR3 has 15 residues. Germline assignment: CDR1 MGHDK and CDR2 SYGVNS.

This clone appeared once. This rearrangement joins TRBV28 to TRBJ2-7, with D perhaps TRBD1 (6 bases). Germline V gives CDR1 MDHEN, CDR2 SYDVKM. With 6 bases removed from V and 2 bases from J, the gap between germline ends came to 11 bases. The CDR3 loop spans 13 amino acids. The CDR3 nucleotides read TGTGCCAGCAGCCGGGACATAGCCTACGAGCAGTACTTC. Amino acid sequence: CASSRDIAYEQYF.

The J gene is TRBJ2-7, the V gene TRBV19; TRBD2 agrees at 8 bases. J was trimmed by 1 base and V by 3 bases; bases with no gene match: 5. The CDR3 length is 15 residues. From germline, CDR1 is LNHDA and CDR2 SQIVND (reference sequence). CDR3 sequence (DNA): TGTGCCAGTAGTATGACTAGCGTGAGATCCTACGAGCAGTACTTC. Translation gives CASSMTSVRSYEQYF.

The gene calls are TRBV7-9 and TRBJ2-7, with 7 bases identical to TRBD2. The J segment lost 5 bases and the V segment lost 8 bases, leaving 12 bases of the junction unmatched. The CDR3 is 14 residues long. Germline assignment: CDR1 SEHNR and CDR2 FQNEAQ (reference sequence). The CDR3 protein is CASQKREGSHEQYF. The CDR3 DNA sequence: TGTGCCAGCCAGAAAAGGGAGGGCTCGCACGAGCAGTACTTC.

V gene TRBV10-2 combines with J gene TRBJ2-3; D possibly corresponds to TRBD1 (6 bases). Germline CDR1 and CDR2: WSHSY and SAAADI. V lost 6 bases and J 1 base, leaving 8 bases between the germline ends. This CDR3 comprises 13 residues. The CDR3 protein is CASRRQGTDTQYF. The CDR3 DNA reads TGCGCCAGCAGGAGACAGGGCACAGATACGCAGTATTTT.

V and J are TRBV6-1 and TRBJ2-1; 9 bases are shared with TRBD2. The V gene's germline CDR1 is MNHNS and CDR2 SASEGT. The trim removed 4 bases at V and 6 bases at J, leaving 10 bases unmatched. This CDR3 is built from 16 residues. This chain's CDR3 is CASSGLARGGPNEQFF. The CDR3 DNA sequence: TGTGCCAGCAGTGGCCTGGCGCGGGGGGGCCCCAATGAGCAGTTCTTC.

The V and J genes are TRBV7-3 and TRBJ2-3; D not resolved. CDR3 size: 13 residues. The V gene's germline CDR1 is SGHTA and CDR2 FQGTGA. V gave up 5 bases and J gave up 2 bases, with 8 bases separating them. The CDR3 DNA reads as TGTGCCAGCAGCCCCTATTACACAGATACGCAGTATTTT. This encodes CASSPYYTDTQYF.

This chain connects TRBV6-1 to TRBJ1-5; TRBD1 matches 8 bases. Germline V lookup: CDR1 MNHNS, CDR2 SASEGT. The CDR3 totals 14 residues. Trimming cost V 8 bases and J 5 bases; bases outside gene matches: 8. CDR3 region: CASGGQGRHQPQHF. CDR3 sequence (DNA): TGTGCCAGCGGAGGACAGGGCCGCCATCAGCCCCAGCATTTT.

This rearrangement joins TRBV7-9 to TRBJ1-6, with TRBD1 matching 8 bases. This CDR3 comprises 17 residues. Germline trimming cut 1 base from V and 9 bases from J; bases unmatched to any gene: 11. The V gene's germline CDR1 is SEHNR and CDR2 FQNEAQ (reference sequence). CDR3 coding DNA: TGTGCCAGCAGCTTAGGGCAGGGGGCGATTAGGGGTTCACCCCTCCACTTT. It yields the protein CASSLGQGAIRGSPLHF.

V and J are TRBV6-6 and TRBJ1-1; TRBD1 might be the D (6 bases). CDR3 length: 13 amino acids. Looked up from germline, CDR1 is MNHNY and CDR2 is SVGAGI (reference sequence). V was shortened by 4 bases and J by 1 base, with 7 bases between the two germline ends. CDR3 in amino acids: CASSWDKNTEAFF. DNA for the CDR3: TGTGCCAGCAGTTGGGACAAGAACACTGAAGCTTTCTTT.

V usage is TRBV18 and J usage is TRBJ2-2; tentatively, D is TRBD2 (5 bases). CDR1 KGHSH and CDR2 LQKENI come from the germline V gene. The V gene lost 2 bases and the J gene lost 4 bases, with 5 bases spanning the gap. The CDR3 runs 13 residues. Here the CDR3 reads CASSPGLTGELFF. The DNA for the CDR3 is TGTGCCAGCTCACCAGGACTCACCGGGGAGCTGTTTTTT.

The chain links TRBV19 to TRBJ1-2; 7 bases are shared with TRBD1. CDR3 length equals 15 residues. Per the germline V gene, CDR1 is LNHDA and CDR2 is SQIVND (reference sequence). The V segment lost 3 bases and the J segment 2 bases; nucleotides outside the gene matches: 6. The CDR3 DNA reads as TGTGCCAGTAGTATCCAGACAGGGATCAACTATGGCTACACCTTC. Translated: CASSIQTGINYGYTF.

This clone was counted once. The J gene is TRBJ2-7, the V gene TRBV6-5, with 7 bases aligning to TRBD1. Germline V gene sequence: CDR1 MNHEY, CDR2 SVGAGI. This CDR3 is built from 13 residues. V lost 4 bases and J lost 6; bases outside the gene matches: 6. CDR3 nucleotide sequence: TGTGCCAGCAGTTGGAGCGGACAGGTCGAGCAGTACTTC. Protein sequence: CASSWSGQVEQYF.

The chain recombines TRBV5-1 with TRBJ1-2; TRBD1 agrees at 9 bases. Germline assignment: CDR1 SGHRS and CDR2 YFSETQ. The junction had 2 bases not matched to a gene; V was cut back by 5 bases and J by 0 bases. This CDR3 spans 14 amino acids. CDR3 in amino acids: CASRGQGANYGYTF. The CDR3 DNA reads as TGCGCCAGCAGGGGACAGGGAGCTAACTATGGCTACACCTTC.

The chain combines TRBV11-3 with TRBJ2-2, with D perhaps TRBD1 (5 bases). Germline CDR1 and CDR2: SGHNT and YENEEA. Trimming stripped 5 bases from V and 4 bases from J, with 17 bases between. The CDR3 spans 16 residues. The CDR3 sequence: CASSAHQGLPTGELFF. The CDR3 DNA reads TGTGCCAGCAGCGCCCACCAGGGCCTACCCACCGGGGAGCTGTTTTTT. Filled out from reference TRBV11-3 and TRBJ2-2, the complete variable domain reads EAGVVQSPRYKIIEKKQPVAFWCNPISGHNTLYWYLQNLGQGPELLIRYENEEAVDDSQLPKDRFSAERLKGVDSTLKIQPAELGDSAVYLCASSAHQGLPTGELFFGEGSRLTVL.

The V and J genes are TRBV2 and TRBJ1-1; 11 bases agree with TRBD1. The CDR3 has 16 amino acids. Unmatched junction bases numbered 7, after V lost 5 bases and J lost 2 bases. CDR1 and CDR2 from the germline V gene are SNHLY and FYNNEI. The CDR3 here is CASSFGRTGGNTEAFF. In DNA form, the CDR3 reads TGTGCCAGCAGTTTTGGTAGGACAGGGGGCAACACTGAAGCTTTCTTT.

V gene TRBV28 combines with J gene TRBJ1-2, with a possible D match to TRBD1 (6 bases). V lost 4 bases and J 4 bases, leaving 13 bases between the germline ends. The CDR3 loop spans 14 amino acids. From germline, CDR1 is MDHEN and CDR2 SYDVKM. CDR3 sequence (DNA): TGTGCCAGCAGTTCCGAGGACAGACTCTATGGCTACACCTTC. Protein product: CASSSEDRLYGYTF.

The chain recombines TRBV18 with TRBJ2-1, with D perhaps matching TRBD2 (6 bases). This CDR3 has 15 amino acids. Germline CDR1 reads KGHSH; CDR2 reads LQKENI. Trimming pared 1 base from V and 4 bases from J, leaving 11 bases between. This CDR3 is CASSPLRETYNEQFF. For the CDR3, the DNA is TGTGCCAGCTCACCACTCCGGGAGACTTACAATGAGCAGTTCTTC.

The V gene is TRBV5-6, the J gene TRBJ2-3; the D gene is possibly TRBD2 (5 bases). Germline CDR1 and CDR2: SGHDT and YYEEEE. Trimming stripped 2 bases from V and 2 bases from J, with 12 bases between. The CDR3 length is 15 residues. The CDR3 here is CASSFLLASTDTQYF. The CDR3 nucleotides read TGTGCCAGCAGCTTCCTGCTAGCCTCCACAGATACGCAGTATTTT.

The chain has TRBV11-2 and TRBJ2-3; 7 nucleotides agree with TRBD1. Trimming cost V 1 base and J 4 bases; bases outside gene matches: 11. The germline CDR1 and CDR2 sequences are SGHAT and FQNNGV. The CDR3 covers 17 residues. CDR3 loop: CASSLGIWDSGADTQYF. The DNA of the CDR3 is TGTGCCAGCAGCTTAGGGATCTGGGACAGCGGAGCAGATACGCAGTATTTT. The full variable domain, completed using reference TRBV11-2 and TRBJ2-3, is EAGVAQSPRYKIIEKRQSVAFWCNPISGHATLYWYQQILGQGPKLLIQFQNNGVVDDSQLPKDRFSAERLKGVDSTLKIQPAKLEDSAVYLCASSLGIWDSGADTQYFGPGTRLTVL.

This chain links TRBV19 with TRBJ1-5, with D possibly matching TRBD1 (6 bases). The CDR3 contains 17 residues. Germline values: CDR1 LNHDA, CDR2 SQIVND (reference sequence). Trimming stripped 5 bases from V and 2 bases from J, with 19 bases between. CDR3 sequence (DNA): TGTGCCAGTAGTCTCCAAAGGGGGACGAGGGGCAATCAGCCCCAGCATTTT. Amino acid sequence: CASSLQRGTRGNQPQHF.

This clone was seen once. The CDR3 sequence: CASSLLGSPIKQYF. Here the CDR3 DNA reads TGTGCCAGCAGCTTGCTCGGGTCTCCGATTAAGCAGTATTTT. V and J are TRBV5-6 and TRBJ2-3; D gene uncertain. Germline CDR1 reads SGHDT; CDR2 reads YYEEEE. V lost 1 base and J 11 bases, leaving 17 bases between the germline ends. CDR3 length: 14 amino acids.

The genes are TRBV28 and TRBJ2-7; 9 bases align to TRBD1. J lost 4 bases, V lost 5 bases, and 9 bases had no gene match. Germline V gives CDR1 MDHEN, CDR2 SYDVKM. CDR3 length: 15 amino acids. The DNA of the CDR3 is TGTGCCAGCAGTCTGGGGACAGGGTTGGGGTACGAGCAGTACTTC. It is translated as CASSLGTGLGYEQYF.

The rearrangement uses TRBV5-1 and TRBJ1-2; D unresolved. Germline V gene lookup returns CDR1 SGHRS and CDR2 YFSETQ. The CDR3 consists of 12 residues. V was pared by 0 bases and J by 8 bases, with 8 bases between. The CDR3 reads CASSLVGRGYTF. The CDR3 coding sequence is TGCGCCAGCAGCTTGGTGGGGAGGGGCTACACCTTC.